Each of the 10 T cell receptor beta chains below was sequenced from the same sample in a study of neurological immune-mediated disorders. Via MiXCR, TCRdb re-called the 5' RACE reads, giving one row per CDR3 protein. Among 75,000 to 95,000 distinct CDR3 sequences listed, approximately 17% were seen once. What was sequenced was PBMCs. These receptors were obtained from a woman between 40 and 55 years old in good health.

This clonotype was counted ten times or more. The CDR3 bases are TGCAGTGCTCCGCCGACAGGGAGTGCCTACGAGCAGTACTTC. Its protein product is CSAPPTGSAYEQYF. This rearrangement joins TRBV20-1 to TRBJ2-7; TRBD1 matches 7 bases. V dropped 5 bases and J dropped 2; count of bases not matched to a gene: 9. The CDR3 has 14 amino acids. Germline CDR1 DFQATT, CDR2 SNEGSKA (reference sequence).

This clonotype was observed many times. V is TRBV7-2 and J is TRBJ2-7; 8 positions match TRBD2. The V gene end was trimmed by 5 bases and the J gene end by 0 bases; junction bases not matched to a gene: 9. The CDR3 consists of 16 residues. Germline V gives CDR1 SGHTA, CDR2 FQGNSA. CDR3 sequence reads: CASSPKSGGPSYEQYF. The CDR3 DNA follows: TGTGCCAGCAGCCCTAAATCGGGGGGGCCCTCCTACGAGCAGTACTTC.

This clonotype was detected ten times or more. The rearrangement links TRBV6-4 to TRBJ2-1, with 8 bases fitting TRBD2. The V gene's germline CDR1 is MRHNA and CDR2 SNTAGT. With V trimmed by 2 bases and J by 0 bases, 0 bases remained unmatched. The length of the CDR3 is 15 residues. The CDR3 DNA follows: TGTGCCAGCAGTGACGCGGGGGGCTCCTACAATGAGCAGTTCTTC. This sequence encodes CASSDAGGSYNEQFF.

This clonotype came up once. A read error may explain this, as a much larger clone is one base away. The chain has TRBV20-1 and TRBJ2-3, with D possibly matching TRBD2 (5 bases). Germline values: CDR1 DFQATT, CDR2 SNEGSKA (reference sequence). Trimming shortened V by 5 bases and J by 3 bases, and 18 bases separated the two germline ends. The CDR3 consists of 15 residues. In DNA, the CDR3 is TGCAGTGCTTCCGGGATCACGAGTACTACAGATACGCAGTATTTT. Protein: CSASGITSTTDTQYF.

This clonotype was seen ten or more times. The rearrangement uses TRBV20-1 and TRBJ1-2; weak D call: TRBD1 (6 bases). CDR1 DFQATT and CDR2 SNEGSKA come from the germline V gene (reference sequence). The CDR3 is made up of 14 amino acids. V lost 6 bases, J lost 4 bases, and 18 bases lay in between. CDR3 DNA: TGCAGTGCCGGCAGGGGACGGGCCACCTATGGCTACACCTTC. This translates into CSAGRGRATYGYTF.

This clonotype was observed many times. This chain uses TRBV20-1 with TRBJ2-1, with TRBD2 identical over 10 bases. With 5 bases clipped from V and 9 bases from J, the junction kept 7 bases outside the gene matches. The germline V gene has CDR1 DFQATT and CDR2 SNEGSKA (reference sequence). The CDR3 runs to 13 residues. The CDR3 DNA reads TGCAGTGCTGGCCCTAGCGGGGGTGGTGAGCAGTTCTTC. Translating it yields CSAGPSGGGEQFF.

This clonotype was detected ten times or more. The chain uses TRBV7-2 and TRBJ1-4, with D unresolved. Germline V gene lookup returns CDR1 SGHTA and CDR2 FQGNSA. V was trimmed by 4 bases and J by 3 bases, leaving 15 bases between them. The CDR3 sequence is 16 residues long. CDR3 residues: CASSSRRSGSNEKLFF. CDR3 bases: TGTGCCAGCAGCTCCAGGCGGTCAGGCTCTAATGAAAAACTGTTTTTT.

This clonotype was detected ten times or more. The CDR3 protein is CASSYLAGTSTDTQYF. Here the CDR3 DNA reads TGTGCCAGCAGTTACCTAGCGGGGACTAGCACAGATACGCAGTATTTT. This sequence joins TRBV6-2 or TRBV6-3 and TRBJ2-3, with 9 bases matching TRBD2. The V segment lost 2 bases and the J segment 0 bases; nucleotides outside the gene matches: 3. CDR1 is MNHEY, CDR2 SVGEGT, per germline. This CDR3 region has 16 residues.

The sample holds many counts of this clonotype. The CDR3 DNA is TGTGCCAGCAGCTTGACGGGGCCCGGCACAGATACGCAGTATTTT. It yields the protein CASSLTGPGTDTQYF. The rearrangement joins TRBV7-6 to TRBJ2-3; the D gene could be TRBD1 or TRBD2 (5 bases each). The CDR3 length is 15 residues. V lost 3 bases and J 1 base, leaving 11 bases between the germline ends. Germline V lookup: CDR1 SGHVS, CDR2 FNYEAQ.

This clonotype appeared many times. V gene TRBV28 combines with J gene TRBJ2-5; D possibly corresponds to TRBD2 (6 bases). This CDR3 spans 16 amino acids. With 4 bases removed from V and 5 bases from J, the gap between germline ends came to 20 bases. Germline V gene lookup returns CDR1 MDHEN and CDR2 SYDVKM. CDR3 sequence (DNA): TGTGCCAGCAGTTCCCCGGGAGAGAACGGGGCCGAGACCCAGTACTTC. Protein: CASSSPGENGAETQYF.